This T cell receptor beta chain was sequenced for a study of blood T cell repertoires in COVID-19. As for the study in general: The cDNA or gDNA used as material had been derived from T cells, B-cell-depleted T cells, or PBMCs.

The method was immunoSEQ multiplex PCR; TCRdb's version includes in-frame clones alone and lacks a portion of them. Here the sample spans about 70,000 clones, about 86% being singletons. The source of this sequence is a human donor in a cohort sampled during active COVID-19. Sequencing was done on a sample of peripheral blood.

CDR3 sequence: CASSQEGTDTEAFF. The CDR3 DNA sequence: TGTGCCAGCAGCCAAGAAGGGACAGACACTGAAGCTTTCTTT. V and J are TRBV3-1 (or the pseudogene TRBV3-2) and TRBJ1-1, with 7 bases identical to TRBD1. With V trimmed by 0 bases and J by 3 bases, 1 base remained unmatched. The CDR3 is 14 residues long. Per germline, CDR1 LGHDT and CDR2 YNNKEL (reference sequence).